This TCR beta chain was profiled in a study of identifying expanded T cells in peripheral blood. With respect to this clone: Its antigen is still unknown.

Findings and caveats of the study: Clone count variance between approximately 2-week samples rose with total template count.

The CDR3 consists of 16 residues. Germline loops: CDR1 SGHRS, CDR2 YFSETQ. V trimming: 1 base; J trimming: 2 bases; junction bases outside the gene matches: 8. Collection occurred without any documented infections or immune events in donors. Assay: immunoSEQ multiplex PCR; the TCRdb copy retains only in-frame clones and omits some. The data show about 100,000 clones, 88% seen once. Sequencing was performed on blood. This sequence joins TRBV5-1 and TRBJ2-5; 7 bases map to TRBD2. This TCR was sampled from a person aged 18-70 years in good health. The CDR3 DNA reads TGCGCCAGCAGCTTGAGCGGGGAGGGGTATCAAGAGACCCAGTACTTC. This gives the protein CASSLSGEGYQETQYF.